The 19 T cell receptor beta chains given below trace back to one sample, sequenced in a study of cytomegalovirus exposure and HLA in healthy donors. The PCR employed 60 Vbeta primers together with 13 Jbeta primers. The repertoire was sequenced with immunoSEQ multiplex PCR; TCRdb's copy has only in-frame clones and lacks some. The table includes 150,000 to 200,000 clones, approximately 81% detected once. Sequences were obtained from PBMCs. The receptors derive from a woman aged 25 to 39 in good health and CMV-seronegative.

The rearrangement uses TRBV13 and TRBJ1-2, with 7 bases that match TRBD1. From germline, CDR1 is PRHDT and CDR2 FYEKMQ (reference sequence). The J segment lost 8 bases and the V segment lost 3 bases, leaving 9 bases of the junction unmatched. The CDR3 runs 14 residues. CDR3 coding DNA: TGTGCCAGCAGCTTCGAAGGGGGCGCGGGGGGCTACACCTTC. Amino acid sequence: CASSFEGGAGGYTF.

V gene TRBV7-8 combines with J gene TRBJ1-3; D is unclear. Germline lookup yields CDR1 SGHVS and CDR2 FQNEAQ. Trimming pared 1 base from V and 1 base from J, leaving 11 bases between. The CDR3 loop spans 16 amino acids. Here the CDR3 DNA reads TGTGCCAGCAGCTTAGTTGCAGGCAATTCTGGAAACACCATATATTTT. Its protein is CASSLVAGNSGNTIYF.

The CDR3 is CASSQERSVEQFF. Here the CDR3 DNA reads TGCGCCAGCAGCCAAGAGAGGAGCGTTGAGCAGTTCTTC. This chain links TRBV4-3 with TRBJ2-1; D is uncertain. V lost 0 bases, J lost 9 bases, and 9 bases lay in between. Germline V lookup: CDR1 LGHNA, CDR2 YSLEER. This CDR3 comprises 13 residues.

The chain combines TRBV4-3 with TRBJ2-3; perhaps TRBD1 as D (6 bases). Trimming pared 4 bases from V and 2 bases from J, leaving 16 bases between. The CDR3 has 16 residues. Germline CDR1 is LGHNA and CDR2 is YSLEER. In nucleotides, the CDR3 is TGCGCCAGCAGCCCTGAACAGGGCAGGGACACAGATACGCAGTATTTT. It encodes CASSPEQGRDTDTQYF.

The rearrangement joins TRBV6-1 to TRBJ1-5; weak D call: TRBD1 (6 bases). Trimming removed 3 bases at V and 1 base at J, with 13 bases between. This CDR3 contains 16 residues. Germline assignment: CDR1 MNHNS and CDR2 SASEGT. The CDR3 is CASSDSQGWSNQPQHF. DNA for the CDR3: TGTGCCAGCAGTGATAGCCAGGGGTGGAGCAATCAGCCCCAGCATTTT.

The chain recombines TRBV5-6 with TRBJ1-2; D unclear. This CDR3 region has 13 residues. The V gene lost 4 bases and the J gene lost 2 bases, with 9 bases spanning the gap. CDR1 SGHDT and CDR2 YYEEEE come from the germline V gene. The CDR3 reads CASSNDNNYGYTF. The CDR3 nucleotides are TGTGCCAGCAGCAACGACAACAACTATGGCTACACCTTC.

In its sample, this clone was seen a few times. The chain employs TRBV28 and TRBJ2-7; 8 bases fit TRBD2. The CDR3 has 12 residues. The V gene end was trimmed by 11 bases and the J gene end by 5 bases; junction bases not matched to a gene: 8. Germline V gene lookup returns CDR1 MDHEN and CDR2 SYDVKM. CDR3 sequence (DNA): TGTGCCGCGGGTAGCGGGGATCACGAGCAGTACTTC. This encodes CAAGSGDHEQYF.

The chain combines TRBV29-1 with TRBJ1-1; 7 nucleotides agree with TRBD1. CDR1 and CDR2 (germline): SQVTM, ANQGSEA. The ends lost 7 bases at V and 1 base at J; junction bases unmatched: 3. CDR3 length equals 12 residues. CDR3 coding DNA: TGCAGCGCCTGGGACAGGAACACTGAAGCTTTCTTT. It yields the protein CSAWDRNTEAFF.

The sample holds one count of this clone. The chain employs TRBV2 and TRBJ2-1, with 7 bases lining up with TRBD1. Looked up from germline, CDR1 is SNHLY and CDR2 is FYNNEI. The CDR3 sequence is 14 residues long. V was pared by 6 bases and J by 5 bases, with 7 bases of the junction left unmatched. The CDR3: CASRPGDRDNEQFF. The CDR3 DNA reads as TGTGCCAGCAGGCCAGGCGACAGGGACAATGAGCAGTTCTTC.

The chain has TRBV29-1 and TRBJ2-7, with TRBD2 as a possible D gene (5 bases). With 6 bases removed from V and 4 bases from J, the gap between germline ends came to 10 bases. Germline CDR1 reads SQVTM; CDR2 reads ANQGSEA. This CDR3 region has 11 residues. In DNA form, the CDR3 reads TGCAGCGTCGAGGACTGGTACGAGCAGTACTTC. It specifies CSVEDWYEQYF.

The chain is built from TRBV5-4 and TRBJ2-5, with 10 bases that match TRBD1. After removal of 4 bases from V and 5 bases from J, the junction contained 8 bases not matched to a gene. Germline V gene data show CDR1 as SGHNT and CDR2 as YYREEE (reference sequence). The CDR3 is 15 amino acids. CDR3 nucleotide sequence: TGTGCCAGCAGCGCCCGACAGGGGGCCTGGGAGACCCAGTACTTC. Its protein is CASSARQGAWETQYF. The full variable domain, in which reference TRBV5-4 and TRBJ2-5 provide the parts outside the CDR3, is ETGVTQSPTHLIKTRGQQVTLRCSSQSGHNTVSWYQQALGQGPQFIFQYYREEENGRGNFPPRFSGLQFPNYSSELNVNALELDDSALYLCASSARQGAWETQYFGPGTRLLVL.

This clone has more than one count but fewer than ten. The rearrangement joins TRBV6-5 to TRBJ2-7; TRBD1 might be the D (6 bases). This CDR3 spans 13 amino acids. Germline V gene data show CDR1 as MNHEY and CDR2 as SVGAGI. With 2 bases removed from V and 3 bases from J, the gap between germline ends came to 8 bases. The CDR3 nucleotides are TGTGCCAGCAGTTACGAGGACAGCTACGAGCAGTACTTC. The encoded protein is CASSYEDSYEQYF.

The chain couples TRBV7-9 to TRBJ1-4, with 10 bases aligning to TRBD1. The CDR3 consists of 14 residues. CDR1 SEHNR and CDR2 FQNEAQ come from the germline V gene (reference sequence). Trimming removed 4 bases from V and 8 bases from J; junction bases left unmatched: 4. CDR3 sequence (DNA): TGTGCCAGCAGCTACGGACAGGGGGGCGAAAAACTGTTTTTT. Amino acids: CASSYGQGGEKLFF.

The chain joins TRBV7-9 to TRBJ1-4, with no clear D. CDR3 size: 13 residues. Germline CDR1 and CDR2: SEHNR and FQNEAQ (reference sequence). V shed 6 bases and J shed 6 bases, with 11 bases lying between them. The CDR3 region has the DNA TGTGCCAGCAGTTTAAGAGACTATGAAAAACTGTTTTTT. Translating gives CASSLRDYEKLFF.

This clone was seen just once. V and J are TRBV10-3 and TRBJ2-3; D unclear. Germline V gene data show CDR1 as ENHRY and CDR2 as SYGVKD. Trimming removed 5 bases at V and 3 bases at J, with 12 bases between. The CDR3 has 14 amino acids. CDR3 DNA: TGTGCCATCAGTAACCGGGTGGGTACAGATACGCAGTATTTT. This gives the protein CAISNRVGTDTQYF.

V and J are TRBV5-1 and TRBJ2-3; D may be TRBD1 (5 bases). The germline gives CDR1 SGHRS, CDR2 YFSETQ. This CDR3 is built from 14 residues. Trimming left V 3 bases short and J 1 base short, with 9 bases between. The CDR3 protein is CASSSQGGTDTQYF. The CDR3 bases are TGCGCCAGCAGCTCCCAGGGCGGCACAGATACGCAGTATTTT.

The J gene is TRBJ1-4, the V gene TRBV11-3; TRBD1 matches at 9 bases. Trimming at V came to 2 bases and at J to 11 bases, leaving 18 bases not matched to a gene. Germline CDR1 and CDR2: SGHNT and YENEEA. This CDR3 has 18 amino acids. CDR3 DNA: TGTGCCAGCAGCTTACGCCCACAGGGACAGGGTCTAGTAGAGAAACTGTTTTTT. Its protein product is CASSLRPQGQGLVEKLFF.

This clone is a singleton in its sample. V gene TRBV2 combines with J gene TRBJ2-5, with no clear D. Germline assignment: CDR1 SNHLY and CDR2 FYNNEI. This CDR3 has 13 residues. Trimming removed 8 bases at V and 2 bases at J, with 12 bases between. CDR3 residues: CASLNSRQETQYF. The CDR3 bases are TGTGCCAGCTTGAACAGTCGACAAGAGACCCAGTACTTC.

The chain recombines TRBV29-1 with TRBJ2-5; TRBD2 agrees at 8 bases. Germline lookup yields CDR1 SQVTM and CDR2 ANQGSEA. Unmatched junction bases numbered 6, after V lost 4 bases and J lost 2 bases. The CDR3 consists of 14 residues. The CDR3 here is CSVGTSGVQETQYF. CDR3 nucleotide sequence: TGCAGCGTTGGAACTAGCGGAGTACAAGAGACCCAGTACTTC. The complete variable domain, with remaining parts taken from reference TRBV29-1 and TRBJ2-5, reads SAVISQKPSRDICQRGTSLTIQCQVDSQVTMMFWYRQQPGQSLTLIATANQGSEATYESGFVIDKFPISRPNLTFSTLTVSNMSPEDSSIYLCSVGTSGVQETQYFGPGTRLLVL.